The sample holds a few counts of the clone carrying this TCR beta chain. No antigen is known for it. This CDR3 region has 11 residues. V was shortened by 9 bases and J by 3 bases, with 9 bases between the two germline ends. The V gene's germline CDR1 is LNHDA and CDR2 SQIVND (reference sequence). The record originates from a study of T cells in Graves' hyperthyroidism and ophthalmopathy. Looking at the study overall: Staff took peripheral blood when the initial diagnosis was made, before any treatment began.

TCR beta CDR3 sequences were amplified from RNA transcripts. During a first-round RT-PCR of the TCR CDR3, the HTBI primer set was used. TCRdb reprocessed the multiplex PCR reads with MiXCR, giving one entry per CDR3 protein. The sample consists of some 620,000 distinct CDR3 sequences, 15% to 20% of them appearing once. In patients aged 18 to 65, hyperthyroidism was newly diagnosed, with duration under 2 months. Fresh 10 ml peripheral blood yielded PBMCs. Study outcomes and limitations: Among clonotypes expanded in thyroid above 0.001, most were also found in blood.

The rearrangement links TRBV19 to TRBJ2-7, with D possibly being TRBD2 (5 bases). Specimen: blood. This clonotype was sampled from a woman aged 30 to 39 with Graves' hyperthyroidism. CDR3 nucleotide sequence: TGTGCCAGCGGGATTAGCTACGAGCAGTACTTC. It translates to CASGISYEQYF.